This record concerns one T cell receptor beta chain sequence. The antigen is unknown. This CDR3 has 15 residues. CDR1 is WSHSY, CDR2 SAAADI, per germline. V lost 2 bases to trimming and J lost 4 bases; unmatched junction nucleotides: 6. This sample is part of a study of response to subunit inactivated influenza vaccine. Study-level results: The study's authors posited that every seasonal influenza vaccination enlists few new T cells.

TCRdb ran MiXCR on the RT-PCR reads and lists one entry per CDR3 protein. The sample carries over 800,000 distinct CDR3 sequences, 21% recorded once. The sequence came from a man aged 45-65 years who received an inactivated influenza vaccine. The V call is TRBV10-2, the J call TRBJ2-7, with 9 bases identical to TRBD1. Sample: PBMCs from blood, taken 4 to 6 days after vaccination. DNA for the CDR3: TGCGCCAGCAGTGAGAGACAGGGGGTACTATACGAGCAGTACTTC. This encodes CASSERQGVLYEQYF.